The present TCR beta chain was sequenced within a study of shared clonotypes between healthy human individuals. The genomic DNA of each subset was split evenly across several immunoSEQ plates. Assay: immunoSEQ multiplex PCR; the TCRdb copy retains only in-frame clones and omits some. The sample contains 1 million to 1.2 million clones, around three quarters of which appear only once. In regard to this clone: Its specificity is not known.

The germline CDR1 and CDR2 sequences are SGHRS and YFSETQ. V dropped 0 bases and J dropped 6; count of bases not matched to a gene: 3. This CDR3 contains 14 residues. Study-wide points: The study found approximately 5% of naive CD4 clonotypes shared across several donors.

The chain employs TRBV5-1 and TRBJ2-7; 10 positions agree with TRBD2. The TCR sequence derives from a man between 18 and 35 years old in good health. Some clones in this sample may be carry-over from other donors' samples. The sequencing input was memory CD4+ T cells from PBMCs. The subset: CD45RA-negative fraction. The CDR3 here is CASSLALAGAEQYF. In DNA, the CDR3 is TGCGCCAGCAGCTTGGCGCTAGCGGGAGCCGAGCAGTACTTC.